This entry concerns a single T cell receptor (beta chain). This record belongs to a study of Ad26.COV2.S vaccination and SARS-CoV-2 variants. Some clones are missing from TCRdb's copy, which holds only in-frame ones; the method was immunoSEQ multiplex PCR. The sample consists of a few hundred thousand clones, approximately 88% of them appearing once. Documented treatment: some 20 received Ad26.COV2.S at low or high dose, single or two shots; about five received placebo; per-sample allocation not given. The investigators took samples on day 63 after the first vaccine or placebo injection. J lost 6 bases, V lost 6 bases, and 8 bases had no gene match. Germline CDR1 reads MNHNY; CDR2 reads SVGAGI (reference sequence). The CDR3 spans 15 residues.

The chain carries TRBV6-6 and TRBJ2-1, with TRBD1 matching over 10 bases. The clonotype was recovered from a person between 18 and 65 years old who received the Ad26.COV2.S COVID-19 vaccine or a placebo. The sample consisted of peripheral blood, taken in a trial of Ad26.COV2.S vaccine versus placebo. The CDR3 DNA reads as TGTGCCAGCAGCCAGACAGGGGGCAGGGGCAATGAGCAGTTCTTC. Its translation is CASSQTGGRGNEQFF.